The sequence of this TCR beta chain was determined in a study of immune cell composition in non-small cell lung cancer. Comments on this clone: The antigen remains undetermined.

Generated by immunoSEQ multiplex PCR, the TCRdb table keeps only in-frame clones and is missing some. Among fewer than 2,000 clones listed, 80% to 85% were seen once. Study-level results: Smoking pack-years did not significantly correlate with tumour TCR-beta clonality. Overall clonality, unlike maximal tumour-associated clone frequency, did not predict TIL reactivity. Squamous carcinomas (75%) more often had tumour-associated clones >0.5% than adenocarcinomas (33%).

The CDR3 loop spans 13 amino acids. The germline V gene encodes CDR1 SQVTM and CDR2 ANQGSEA. V was shortened by 7 bases and J by 3 bases, with 13 bases between the two germline ends. Sequencing was carried out using lung tumor tissue. This clonotype originated in a human donor with non-small cell lung cancer. The chain links TRBV29-1 to TRBJ1-5; D possibly corresponds to TRBD1 (6 bases). This CDR3 reads CSALTGNNQPQHF. CDR3 in DNA: TGCAGCGCCTTGACAGGAAACAATCAGCCCCAGCATTTT.